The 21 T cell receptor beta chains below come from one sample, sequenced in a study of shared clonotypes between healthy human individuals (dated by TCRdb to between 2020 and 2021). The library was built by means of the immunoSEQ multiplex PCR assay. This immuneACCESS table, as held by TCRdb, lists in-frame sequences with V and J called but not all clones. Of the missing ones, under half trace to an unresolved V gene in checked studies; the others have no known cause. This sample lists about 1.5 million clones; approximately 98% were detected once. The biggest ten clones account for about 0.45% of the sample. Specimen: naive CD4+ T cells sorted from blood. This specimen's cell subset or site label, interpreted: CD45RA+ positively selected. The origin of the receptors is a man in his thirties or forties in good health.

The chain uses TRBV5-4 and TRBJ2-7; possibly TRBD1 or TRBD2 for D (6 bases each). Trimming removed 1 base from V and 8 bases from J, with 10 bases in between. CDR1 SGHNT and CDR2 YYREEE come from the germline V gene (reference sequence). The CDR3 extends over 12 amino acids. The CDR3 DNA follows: TGTGCCAGCAGCTTGAAGGGGGGAAAGCAGTACTTC. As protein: CASSLKGGKQYF.

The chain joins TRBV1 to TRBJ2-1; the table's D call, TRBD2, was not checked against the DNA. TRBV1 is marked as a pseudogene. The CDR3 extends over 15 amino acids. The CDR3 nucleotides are TGCACCAGACTTAGCGGAAAGTCCTCCTACAATGAGCAGTTCTTC. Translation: CTRLSGKSSYNEQFF.

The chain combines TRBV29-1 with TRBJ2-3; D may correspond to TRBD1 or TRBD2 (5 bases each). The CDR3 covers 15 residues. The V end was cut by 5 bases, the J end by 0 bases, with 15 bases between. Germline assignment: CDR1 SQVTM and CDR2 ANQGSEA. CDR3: CSVCRGAISTDTQYF. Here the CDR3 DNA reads TGCAGCGTTTGCAGAGGGGCAATTAGCACAGATACGCAGTATTTT.

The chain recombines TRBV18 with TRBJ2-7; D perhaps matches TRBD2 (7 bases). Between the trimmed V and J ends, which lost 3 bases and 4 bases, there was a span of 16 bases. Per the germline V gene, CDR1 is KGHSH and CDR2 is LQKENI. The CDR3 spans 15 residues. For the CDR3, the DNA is TGTGCCAGCTCACCGGGGGCGGGGGCCAATTACGAGCAGTACTTC. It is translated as CASSPGAGANYEQYF.

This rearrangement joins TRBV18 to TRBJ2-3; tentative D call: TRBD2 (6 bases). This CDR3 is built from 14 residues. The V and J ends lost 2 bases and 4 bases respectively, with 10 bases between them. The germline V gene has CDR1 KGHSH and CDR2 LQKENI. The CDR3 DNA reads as TGTGCCAGCTCACCAAGGCCGGGAGCAGATACGCAGTATTTT. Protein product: CASSPRPGADTQYF.

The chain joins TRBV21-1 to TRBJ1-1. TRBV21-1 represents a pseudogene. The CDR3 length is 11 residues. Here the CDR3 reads CASSSNVKAFF. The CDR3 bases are TGTGCCAGCAGCAGTAACGTCAAAGCTTTCTTT.

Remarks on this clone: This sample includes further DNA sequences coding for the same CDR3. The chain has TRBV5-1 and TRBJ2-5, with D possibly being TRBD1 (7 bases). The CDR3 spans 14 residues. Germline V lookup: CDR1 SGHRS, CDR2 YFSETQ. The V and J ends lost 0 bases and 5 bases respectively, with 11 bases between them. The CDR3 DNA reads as TGCGCCAGCAGCTTGGGGCAGGGGGGCGAGACCCAGTACTTC. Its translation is CASSLGQGGETQYF.

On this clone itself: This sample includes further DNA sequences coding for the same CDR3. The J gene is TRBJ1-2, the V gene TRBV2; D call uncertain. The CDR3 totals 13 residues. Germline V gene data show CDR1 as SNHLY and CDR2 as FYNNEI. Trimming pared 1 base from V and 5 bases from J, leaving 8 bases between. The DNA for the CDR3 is TGTGCCAGCAGTGAAGGAGGTTTTTATGGCTACACCTTC. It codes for CASSEGGFYGYTF.

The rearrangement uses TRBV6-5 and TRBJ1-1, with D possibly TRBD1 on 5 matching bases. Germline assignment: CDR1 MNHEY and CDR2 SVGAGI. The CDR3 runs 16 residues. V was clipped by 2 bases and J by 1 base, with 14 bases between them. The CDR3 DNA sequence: TGTGCCAGCAGTTACATAGGGAGGGACCGGAACACTGAAGCTTTCTTT. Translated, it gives CASSYIGRDRNTEAFF.

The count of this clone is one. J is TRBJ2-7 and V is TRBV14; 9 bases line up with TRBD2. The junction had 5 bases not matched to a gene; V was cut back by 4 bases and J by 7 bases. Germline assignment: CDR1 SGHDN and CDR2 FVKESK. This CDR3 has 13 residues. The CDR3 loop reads CASSLAGVGEQYF. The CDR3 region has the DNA TGTGCCAGCAGCCTAGCGGGAGTGGGGGAGCAGTACTTC.

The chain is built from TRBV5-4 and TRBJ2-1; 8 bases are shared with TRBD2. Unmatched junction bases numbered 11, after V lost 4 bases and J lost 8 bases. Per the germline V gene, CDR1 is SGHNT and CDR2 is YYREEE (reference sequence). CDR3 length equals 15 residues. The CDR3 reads CASSKPGLEPHEQFF. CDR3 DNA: TGTGCCAGCAGCAAACCGGGACTAGAACCCCATGAGCAGTTCTTC.

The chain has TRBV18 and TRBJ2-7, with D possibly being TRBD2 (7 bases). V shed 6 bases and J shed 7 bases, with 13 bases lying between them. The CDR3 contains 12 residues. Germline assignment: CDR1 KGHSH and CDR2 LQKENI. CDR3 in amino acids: CASSRGGGEQYF. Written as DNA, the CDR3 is TGTGCCAGCTCGAGGGGAGGGGGAGAGCAGTACTTC. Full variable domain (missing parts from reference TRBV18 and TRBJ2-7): NAGVMQNPRHLVRRRGQEARLRCSPMKGHSHVYWYRQLPEEGLKFMVYLQKENIIDESGMPKERFSAEFPKEGPSILRIQQVVRGDSAAYFCASSRGGGEQYFGPGTRLTVT.

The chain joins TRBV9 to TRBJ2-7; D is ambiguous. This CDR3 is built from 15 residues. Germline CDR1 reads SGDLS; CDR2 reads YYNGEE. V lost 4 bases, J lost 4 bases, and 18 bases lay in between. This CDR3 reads CASSPPSGQEYEQYF. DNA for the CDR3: TGTGCCAGCAGCCCACCCTCCGGGCAGGAGTACGAGCAGTACTTC.

CDR3: CASSLSHQSGTEAFF. For the CDR3, the DNA is TGCGCCAGCAGCCTGTCGCACCAATCGGGCACTGAAGCTTTCTTT. The rearrangement links TRBV5-1 to TRBJ1-1, with no clear D. The V end was cut by 4 bases, the J end by 4 bases, with 17 bases between. The CDR3 spans 15 residues. Germline V gene lookup returns CDR1 SGHRS and CDR2 YFSETQ.

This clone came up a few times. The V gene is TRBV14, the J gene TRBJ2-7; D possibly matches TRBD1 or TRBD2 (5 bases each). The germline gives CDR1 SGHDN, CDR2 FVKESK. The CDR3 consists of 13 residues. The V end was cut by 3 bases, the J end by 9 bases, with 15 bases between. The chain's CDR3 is CASSQGPTLGQYF. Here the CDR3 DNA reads TGTGCCAGCAGCCAGGGACCGACTTTGGGGCAGTACTTC.

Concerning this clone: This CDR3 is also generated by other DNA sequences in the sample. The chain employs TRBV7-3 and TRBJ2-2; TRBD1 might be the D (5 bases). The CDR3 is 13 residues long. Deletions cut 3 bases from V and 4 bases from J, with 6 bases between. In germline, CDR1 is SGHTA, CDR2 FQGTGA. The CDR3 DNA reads TGTGCCAGCAGCTTCACAGGCACCGGGGAGCTGTTTTTT. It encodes CASSFTGTGELFF.

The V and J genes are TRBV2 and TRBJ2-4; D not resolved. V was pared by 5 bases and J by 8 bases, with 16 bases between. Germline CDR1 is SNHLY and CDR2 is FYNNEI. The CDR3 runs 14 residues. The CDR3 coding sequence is TGTGCCAGCAGTAATAGAGGTATTCTAGACATTCAGTACTTC. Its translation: CASSNRGILDIQYF.

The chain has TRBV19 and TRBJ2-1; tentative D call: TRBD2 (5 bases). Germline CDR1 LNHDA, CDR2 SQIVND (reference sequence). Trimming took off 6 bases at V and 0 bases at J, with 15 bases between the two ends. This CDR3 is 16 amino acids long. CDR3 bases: TGTGCCAGTAGCGTCAGGACTCCGAGCTCCTACAATGAGCAGTTCTTC. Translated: CASSVRTPSSYNEQFF.

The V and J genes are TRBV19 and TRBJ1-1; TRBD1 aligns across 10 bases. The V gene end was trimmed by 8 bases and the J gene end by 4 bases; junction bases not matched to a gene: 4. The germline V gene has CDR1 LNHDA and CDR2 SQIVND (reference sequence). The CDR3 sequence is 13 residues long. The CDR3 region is CASRTGGGTEAFF. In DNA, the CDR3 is TGTGCCAGTCGGACAGGGGGAGGCACTGAAGCTTTCTTT.

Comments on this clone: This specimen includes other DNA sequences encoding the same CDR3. In DNA, the CDR3 is TGTGCCAGCAGCTTTGCGGGAGAGGGTGAGCAGTACTTC. Its translation is CASSFAGEGEQYF. This chain uses TRBV7-8 with TRBJ2-7, with TRBD2 identical over 7 bases. This CDR3 is built from 13 residues. CDR1 is SGHVS, CDR2 FQNEAQ, per germline. V lost 3 bases and J lost 7; bases outside the gene matches: 6.

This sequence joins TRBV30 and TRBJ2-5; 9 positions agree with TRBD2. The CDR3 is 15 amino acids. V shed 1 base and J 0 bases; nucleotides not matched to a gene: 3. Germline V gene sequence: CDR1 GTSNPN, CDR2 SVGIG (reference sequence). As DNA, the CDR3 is TGTGCCTGGAGTGGTGCGGGAGGGGACCAAGAGACCCAGTACTTC. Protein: CAWSGAGGDQETQYF. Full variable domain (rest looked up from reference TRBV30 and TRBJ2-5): SQTIHQWPATLVQPVGSPLSLECTVEGTSNPNLYWYRQAAGRGLQLLFYSVGIGQISSEVPQNLSASRPQDRQFILSSKKLLLSDSGFYLCAWSGAGGDQETQYFGPGTRLLVL.